This T cell receptor (beta chain) was documented in a study of blood T cell repertoires in COVID-19. Background on the study: Both acute and convalescent COVID-19 samples were obtained from the United States, Italy and Spain.

The CDR3 is made up of 14 amino acids. CDR1 SGHRS and CDR2 YFSETQ come from the germline V gene. Trimming at V came to 3 bases and at J to 1 base, leaving 4 bases not matched to a gene. Patients from Seattle were sampled longitudinally, starting during active infection. Original data processing: Using reference gene primer amplification, nucleated cell counts were estimated. Sequencing used immunoSEQ multiplex PCR; TCRdb keeps in-frame clones, though not all of them. V and J calls and clone size are given by that table; D and trimming were obtained from the DNA. The table has 150,000 to 200,000 clones, approximately 81% seen once.

The clonotype originates from a woman in her seventies with COVID-19, enrolled during active disease. The chain is built from TRBV5-1 and TRBJ2-7; 7 positions match TRBD1. The sample taken for sequencing was peripheral blood. The CDR3 region has the DNA TGCGCCAGCAGCTCGAGGGGACAGTCCTACGAGCAGTACTTC. This codes for CASSSRGQSYEQYF.